These T cell receptor beta chains were read from a single sample in a study of blood T cells in healthy people across ages. TCRdb called the 5' RACE reads again in MiXCR, with one record for every CDR3 protein. The sample contains some 930,000 distinct CDR3 sequences, 29% of which appear only once. Another study also made use of these data, one on T cells of mothers and their children.

Sample: blood. These receptors were taken from a woman aged 40 to 50 in good health. Both conserved end residues are trimmed from each CDR3. The order of the fields is V gene, CDR3 protein.

TRBV20-1,SASSGDQPQH
TRBV20-1,SAGRQGRNEQY
TRBV27,ASSVSFGGRGPQH
TRBV20-1,SASITGAQRISYNEQF
TRBV7-2,ASSFLAGVDNEQF
TRBV5-1,ASKRTSGGASYNEQY
TRBV18,ASSGTGLGEQF
TRBV12-3/TRBV12-4,ASSYASPEEQF
TRBV9,ASSVGRNNEQF
TRBV10-3,AISDSGLLNTEAF
TRBV7-2,ASSLAGGKASIEQF
TRBV28,ASSRDRREWETQY
TRBV6-1,ASSTGIPYNEQF
TRBV5-1,ASLPPQGNTGELF
TRBV7-6,ASSSRTRFNSPLH
TRBV25-1,ASSETDWDEQF
TRBV11-2,ASSLGEGPYEQY
TRBV12-3/TRBV12-4,ASSLGTARDTQY
TRBV27,ASSSGTGYVQY
TRBV6-5,ASSAGVAGGGYEQY
TRBV14,ASSPLGGPLDTEAF
TRBV9,ASSVVTETEAF
TRBV18,ASSPDRKYNEQF
TRBV6-2/TRBV6-3,ASSYLHPTLYNEQF
TRBV7-9,ASSWGINYEQY
TRBV6-1,ASSDSVWPNEQF
TRBV7-8,ASSSYGIMNTEAF
TRBV3-1,ASTTGGVRTDTQY
TRBV10-3,AISGSEGTEAF
TRBV7-2,ASSMNRDRANTGELF
TRBV5-6,ASSLGASIYGYT
TRBV20-1,SAREPRGGDYSNQPQH